This T cell receptor (beta chain) is drawn from a study of cytomegalovirus exposure and HLA in healthy donors. The study's findings and limits: Cytomegalovirus-associated TCR beta chains were listed, numbering approximately 150.

Note on this clone: The antigen remains unidentified.

This CDR3 spans 16 amino acids. With 1 base removed from V and 6 bases from J, the gap between germline ends came to 17 bases. The V gene's germline CDR1 is MNHEY and CDR2 SMNVEV (reference sequence). Repertoires were generated with immunoSEQ multiplex PCR, while TCRdb's copy carries only in-frame clones and drops some. The table records about 220,000 clones, 90% to 95% of them present only once. The gene calls are TRBV27 and TRBJ2-3, with D uncertain. The receptor was isolated from a woman aged 18 to 35 in good health and CMV-seronegative. The specimen sequenced was PBMCs. Written as DNA, the CDR3 is TGTGCCAGCAGTTTATGGGCAACGAAGGTTGGGGATACGCAGTATTTT. Protein sequence: CASSLWATKVGDTQYF.